The 14 T cell receptor beta chains presented below share a single source sample, sequenced in a study of blood T cell repertoires in COVID-19. Some clones are missing from TCRdb's copy, which holds only in-frame ones; the method was immunoSEQ multiplex PCR. Among around 150,000 clones listed, approximately 84% were seen once. Input material: peripheral blood. These TCRs come from a woman in her sixties or seventies with COVID-19, enrolled during active disease.

The CDR3 loop reads CASSIDRVRGYTF. CDR3 DNA sequence: TGTGCCAGTAGTATAGACAGGGTCCGCGGCTACACCTTC. This chain links TRBV19 with TRBJ1-2; the D gene is possibly TRBD1 (5 bases). The CDR3 sequence is 13 residues long. Germline CDR1 reads LNHDA; CDR2 reads SQIVND (reference sequence). Trimming pared 0 bases from V and 8 bases from J, leaving 10 bases between.

The J gene is TRBJ1-2, the V gene TRBV11-2, with D maybe TRBD1 (6 bases). Germline CDR1 and CDR2: SGHAT and FQNNGV. With 5 bases removed from V and 4 bases from J, the gap between germline ends came to 11 bases. This CDR3 has 13 amino acids. Here the CDR3 DNA reads TGTGCCAGCAGCCGGGGACATTTCTATGGCTACACCTTC. This codes for CASSRGHFYGYTF. The full variable domain, its missing parts supplied by reference TRBV11-2 and TRBJ1-2, is EAGVAQSPRYKIIEKRQSVAFWCNPISGHATLYWYQQILGQGPKLLIQFQNNGVVDDSQLPKDRFSAERLKGVDSTLKIQPAKLEDSAVYLCASSRGHFYGYTFGSGTRLTVV.

This chain uses TRBV5-1 with TRBJ1-1; a weak D match, TRBD1 (6 bases). The V and J ends lost 5 bases and 7 bases respectively, with 24 bases between them. Germline assignment: CDR1 SGHRS and CDR2 YFSETQ. The CDR3 runs to 16 residues. The CDR3 DNA follows: TGCGCCAGCAGTCCAAGGTCAGGGGCGCCTGGGGGTGAAGCTTTCTTT. Its translation: CASSPRSGAPGGEAFF.

This chain links TRBV6-5 with TRBJ1-2; TRBD1 matches at 12 bases. J gave up 6 bases and V 9 bases, and 5 bases lay outside the gene matches. The CDR3 runs to 13 residues. Germline-derived CDR1 and CDR2 are MNHEY and SVGAGI. Here the CDR3 reads CASAGTGGDGYTF. The DNA of the CDR3 is TGTGCCAGTGCCGGGACAGGGGGCGATGGCTACACCTTC.

This clone was detected a few times. The rearrangement links TRBV6-5 to TRBJ1-6; 7 nucleotides align to TRBD1. This CDR3 has 15 amino acids. Germline CDR1 and CDR2: MNHEY and SVGAGI. Unmatched junction bases numbered 7, after V lost 6 bases and J lost 5 bases. The CDR3 is CASRRDSSDNSPLHF. CDR3 DNA: TGTGCCAGCAGGAGGGACAGCTCGGATAATTCACCCCTCCACTTT.

Ten or more counts support this clone. V usage is TRBV4-2 and J usage is TRBJ1-2; TRBD1 aligns across 11 bases. The CDR3 consists of 16 residues. The V and J ends lost 2 bases and 5 bases, in that order; junction bases with no gene match: 7. Per germline, CDR1 LGHNA and CDR2 YNFKEQ. The CDR3 spells CASSQPGQGADYGYTF. DNA of the CDR3: TGTGCCAGCAGCCAACCCGGACAGGGGGCCGATTATGGCTACACCTTC.

CDR3 DNA sequence: TGTGCCAGTAGCATCAGGGGGCGCGGCAATCAGCCCCAGCATTTT. Translation gives CASSIRGRGNQPQHF. V and J are TRBV19 and TRBJ1-5; 8 bases fit TRBD1. V lost 6 bases and J lost 2; bases outside the gene matches: 6. Germline lookup yields CDR1 LNHDA and CDR2 SQIVND (reference sequence). There are 15 residues in the CDR3. The variable domain in full, with the rest retrieved from reference TRBV19 and TRBJ1-5, is DGGITQSPKYLFRKEGQNVTLSCEQNLNHDAMYWYRQDPGQGLRLIYYSQIVNDFQKGDIAEGYSVSREKKESFPLTVTSAQKNPTAFYLCASSIRGRGNQPQHFGDGTRLSIL.

This clone was seen only a few times. This chain uses TRBV4-1 with TRBJ2-3; 11 positions match TRBD2. Germline V gene sequence: CDR1 MGHRA, CDR2 YSYEKL. This CDR3 spans 19 amino acids. Losses at the gene ends were 3 bases for V and 1 base for J; bases not matched to a gene: 12. The CDR3 sequence is CASSHTFPGTSGGTDTQYF. The CDR3 DNA is TGCGCCAGCAGCCATACCTTCCCCGGGACTAGCGGCGGCACAGATACGCAGTATTTT.

This chain connects TRBV27 to TRBJ2-7; 9 bases fit TRBD1. Per the germline V gene, CDR1 is MNHEY and CDR2 is SMNVEV (reference sequence). The CDR3 spans 15 residues. V was pared by 0 bases and J by 3 bases, with 3 bases of the junction left unmatched. The CDR3 region has the DNA TGTGCCAGCAGTTTATCGCGGGACAGGGACTACGAGCAGTACTTC. It codes for CASSLSRDRDYEQYF.

V and J are TRBV6-1 and TRBJ2-1, with TRBD2 matching 11 bases. With V trimmed by 4 bases and J by 0 bases, 2 bases remained unmatched. There are 16 residues in the CDR3. Germline V lookup: CDR1 MNHNS, CDR2 SASEGT. CDR3: CASSGLAGSSYNEQFF. CDR3 nucleotides: TGTGCCAGCAGTGGACTAGCGGGGAGCTCCTACAATGAGCAGTTCTTC.

This clone was seen a single time. This chain connects TRBV10-1 to TRBJ2-3; TRBD2 agrees at 7 bases. J gave up 1 base and V 0 bases, and 1 base lay outside the gene matches. From germline, CDR1 is WNHNN and CDR2 SYGVQD (reference sequence). This CDR3 region has 15 residues. CDR3 sequence reads: CASSESAGGTDTQYF. The CDR3, as DNA: TGCGCCAGCAGTGAGTCCGCGGGGGGCACAGATACGCAGTATTTT.

CDR3 coding DNA: TGCGCCAGCAGCATGTCTAGCCTCGGTACGCAGTATTTT. Translated, it gives CASSMSSLGTQYF. V is TRBV5-1 and J is TRBJ2-3, with D possibly TRBD2 on 5 matching bases. The germline gives CDR1 SGHRS, CDR2 YFSETQ. V was clipped by 4 bases and J by 8 bases, with 14 bases between them. CDR3 size: 13 residues. The full variable domain, completed using reference TRBV5-1 and TRBJ2-3, is KAGVTQTPRYLIKTRGQQVTLSCSPISGHRSVSWYQQTPGQGLQFLFEYFSETQRNKGNFPGRFSGRQFSNSRSEMNVSTLELGDSALYLCASSMSSLGTQYFGPGTRLTVL.

The chain is built from TRBV7-6 and TRBJ2-1; 13 nucleotides align to TRBD2. The V gene end was trimmed by 5 bases and the J gene end by 9 bases; junction bases not matched to a gene: 7. CDR3 length equals 15 residues. The germline V gene has CDR1 SGHVS and CDR2 FNYEAQ. The CDR3: CASSPVLAGGGEQFF. The DNA of the CDR3 is TGTGCCAGCAGCCCCGTACTAGCGGGAGGGGGTGAGCAGTTCTTC.

The chain couples TRBV6-1 to TRBJ1-2; TRBD1 matches at 7 bases. This CDR3 comprises 14 residues. V was pared by 0 bases and J by 7 bases, with 5 bases of the junction left unmatched. The germline CDR1 and CDR2 sequences are MNHNS and SASEGT. The CDR3 sequence: CASSEASTGCGYTF. CDR3 bases: TGTGCCAGCAGTGAAGCGTCGACAGGGTGTGGCTACACCTTC.